This entry describes one T cell receptor beta chain. What it binds is unknown. J gave up 6 bases and V 2 bases, and 2 bases lay outside the gene matches. The CDR3 loop spans 14 amino acids. Germline loops: CDR1 SGHTA, CDR2 FQGNSA. Sequencing was performed with immunoSEQ multiplex PCR; in TCRdb, only in-frame clones are kept and a portion is missing. This sample has about 66,000 clones, with 87% found just once. This sample is drawn from a study of OX40 agonist ivuxolimab in advanced cancers. Study-level information: Prior therapy, whether anti-PD-1, anti-PD-L1 or anti-CTLA-4, was allowed, and about 40% had some.

General study findings and limits: Dose levels from 0.1 to 3.0 mg/kg saw CD4+ and CD8+ blood T cells expand clonally by week 6.

V usage is TRBV7-2 and J usage is TRBJ2-3; 10 bases line up with TRBD2. The sequencing here drew on CD4+ or CD8+ T cells sorted from blood, taken in a trial of the OX40 agonist ivuxolimab. The receptor was isolated from an adult with an advanced solid tumor such as melanoma, head and neck, liver or kidney cancer. The CDR3 DNA follows: TGTGCCAGCAGCTTACTAGCGGGAGAGGATACGCAGTATTTT. It specifies CASSLLAGEDTQYF. The whole variable domain, remainder taken from reference TRBV7-2 and TRBJ2-3, is GAGVSQSPSNKVTEKGKDVELRCDPISGHTALYWYRQSLGQGLEFLIYFQGNSAPDKSGLPSDRFSAERTGGSVSTLTIQRTQQEDSAVYLCASSLLAGEDTQYFGPGTRLTVL.